The clone carrying this TCR beta chain was detected ten times or more. Its target is unknown. Ophthalmopathy patients had moderate-to-severe active disease, CAS ≥3, NOSPECS ≥4, and disease duration under 3 months. Germline lookup yields CDR1 MNHEY and CDR2 SMNVEV (reference sequence). CDR3 length equals 13 residues. Deletions cut 4 bases from V and 6 bases from J, with 9 bases between. These data originate in a study of T cells in Graves' hyperthyroidism and ophthalmopathy. Study information: At the time of initial diagnosis and before any treatment, peripheral blood was collected.

Broader study findings: Most thyroid clonotypes that were expanded above 0.001 also turned up in blood.

Amplification of TCR beta CDR3 regions used RNA as the template. The primer set for the first-round RT-PCR of the TCR CDR3 was HTBI. TCRdb re-called the multiplex PCR reads through MiXCR, storing one row per CDR3 protein. The sample lists hundreds of thousands of distinct CDR3 sequences; over 20% were seen once. Sample: blood. The J gene is TRBJ2-2, the V gene TRBV27; weak D call: TRBD2 (6 bases). The TCR originated in a woman in her thirties or forties with Graves' ophthalmopathy. The CDR3 DNA sequence: TGTGCCAGCAGTTCAGGGACTTCCGGGGAGCTGTTTTTT. It specifies CASSSGTSGELFF.